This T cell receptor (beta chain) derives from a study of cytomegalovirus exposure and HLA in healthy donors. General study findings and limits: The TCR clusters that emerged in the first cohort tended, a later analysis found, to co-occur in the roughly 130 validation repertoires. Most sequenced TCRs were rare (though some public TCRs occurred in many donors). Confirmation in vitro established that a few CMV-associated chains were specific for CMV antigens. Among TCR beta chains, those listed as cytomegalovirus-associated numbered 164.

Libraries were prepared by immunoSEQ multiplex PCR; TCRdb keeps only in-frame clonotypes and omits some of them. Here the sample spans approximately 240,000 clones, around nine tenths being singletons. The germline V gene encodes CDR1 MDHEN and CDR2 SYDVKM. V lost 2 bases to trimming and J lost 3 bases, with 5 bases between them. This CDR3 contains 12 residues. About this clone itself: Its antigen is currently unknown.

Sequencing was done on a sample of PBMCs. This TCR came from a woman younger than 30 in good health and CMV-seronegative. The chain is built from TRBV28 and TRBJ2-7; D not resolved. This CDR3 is CASSLHSYEQYF. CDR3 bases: TGTGCCAGCAGTTTACACAGCTACGAGCAGTACTTC.